This T cell receptor (beta chain) was recovered during a study of blood T cell repertoires in COVID-19. About the research overall: COVID-19 samples from acute and convalescent phases originated in the United States, Italy and Spain. T cells, B-cell-depleted T cells, or PBMCs provided the cDNA or gDNA that served as material.

Study processing details: Estimation of nucleated cell counts relied on the amplification of reference gene primers. Generated by immunoSEQ multiplex PCR, the TCRdb table keeps only in-frame clones and is missing some. V, J and clone size derive from that table, while D and trimming were established from the DNA sequence. The sample lists roughly 140,000 clones; about 85% were seen once. The V and J ends lost 4 bases and 0 bases, in that order; junction bases with no gene match: 7. CDR1 and CDR2 (germline): MNHNS, SASEGT. The CDR3 loop spans 16 amino acids. This TCR was recovered from a woman in her 70s with acute or convalescent COVID-19. The sequenced material came from peripheral blood. This chain joins TRBV6-1 and TRBJ2-3; 7 bases fit TRBD2. The CDR3 sequence: CASSGGLLKSTDTQYF. DNA for the CDR3: TGTGCCAGCAGTGGGGGACTACTCAAAAGCACAGATACGCAGTATTTT.